Below, 25 T cell receptor beta chains from the same sample are listed, as sequenced in a study of a mutant IDH1 vaccine in newly diagnosed glioma listed by TCRdb under 2021. According to the study, the label for this sample's time point signals: week 23, last vaccination. A 20-mer mutant IDH1 peptide at 300 micrograms in Montanide made up each vaccine dose, which was injected subcutaneously together with topical imiquimod. Libraries were built with the immunoSEQ multiplex PCR assay. TCRdb obtained this table from immuneACCESS and retained in-frame rearrangements with V and J assigned. These tables miss some clones; where compared with another copy, unresolved V genes account for less than half of the shortfall, and the remainder is unexplained. A total of 88,000 or so clones appear in this sample, 85% of them only once. The top ten hold about 2.2% of the sample. Their recognized antigens are unknown.

The material sequenced was PBMCs, taken from a glioma patient whose treatment included an IDH1 peptide vaccine. All receptors derive from a man between 25 and 39 years old with glioma. Some clones in this sample may be carry-over from other donors' samples.

This clone came up once. This rearrangement joins TRBV27 to TRBJ1-1; weak D call: TRBD1 (6 bases). CDR1 is MNHEY and CDR2 is SMNVEV in the germline V gene (reference sequence). The CDR3 runs 14 residues. Trimming removed 6 bases at V and 8 bases at J, with 19 bases between. The CDR3 loop is CASRNGGSMNEAFF. For the CDR3, the DNA is TGTGCCAGCAGGAATGGGGGCAGCATGAACGAAGCTTTCTTT.

This chain links TRBV19 with TRBJ2-2; 12 bases are shared with TRBD2. With V trimmed by 7 bases and J by 5 bases, 2 bases remained unmatched. The CDR3 runs to 14 residues. The germline V gene encodes CDR1 LNHDA and CDR2 SQIVND (reference sequence). The CDR3 here is CASKGTSGTGELFF. DNA of the CDR3: TGTGCCAGTAAGGGGACTAGCGGGACCGGGGAGCTGTTTTTT.

This sequence joins TRBV7-9 and TRBJ2-3; TRBD2 aligns across 8 bases. The CDR3 is 14 residues long. Germline CDR1 and CDR2: SEHNR and FQNEAQ (reference sequence). Trimming at V came to 3 bases and at J to 2 bases, leaving 1 base not matched to a gene. This CDR3 reads CASSFGGATDTQYF. DNA of the CDR3: TGTGCCAGCAGCTTCGGGGGGGCCACAGATACGCAGTATTTT.

V gene TRBV5-4 combines with J gene TRBJ2-2; no clear D gene. The CDR3 sequence is 14 residues long. Deletions cut 3 bases from V and 1 base from J, with 7 bases between. CDR1 and CDR2 (germline): SGHNT, YYREEE (reference sequence). The CDR3 bases are TGTGCCAGCAGCTACTCCGGGAACACCGGGGAGCTGTTTTTT. This codes for CASSYSGNTGELFF. Drawing the rest from reference TRBV5-4 and TRBJ2-2, the complete variable domain is ETGVTQSPTHLIKTRGQQVTLRCSSQSGHNTVSWYQQALGQGPQFIFQYYREEENGRGNFPPRFSGLQFPNYSSELNVNALELDDSALYLCASSYSGNTGELFFGEGSRLTVL.

This clone was detected many times. This chain connects TRBV11-2 to TRBJ1-1; D call uncertain. The germline gives CDR1 SGHAT, CDR2 FQNNGV. V lost 6 bases and J lost 1, with 9 bases in between. The CDR3 contains 13 residues. CDR3 residues: CASRKDTNTEAFF. As DNA, the CDR3 is TGTGCCAGCAGGAAGGATACGAACACTGAAGCTTTCTTT. Drawing the rest from reference TRBV11-2 and TRBJ1-1, the complete variable domain is EAGVAQSPRYKIIEKRQSVAFWCNPISGHATLYWYQQILGQGPKLLIQFQNNGVVDDSQLPKDRFSAERLKGVDSTLKIQPAKLEDSAVYLCASRKDTNTEAFFGQGTRLTVV.

The chain uses TRBV6-5 and TRBJ1-5; the D is unclear. Looked up from germline, CDR1 is MNHEY and CDR2 is SVGAGI. The V gene lost 5 bases and the J gene lost 0 bases, with 8 bases spanning the gap. This CDR3 is built from 14 residues. CDR3 in DNA: TGTGCCAGCAGTATCACAGATAGCAATCAGCCCCAGCATTTT. Protein sequence: CASSITDSNQPQHF.

The V gene is TRBV27, the J gene TRBJ2-2, with D perhaps TRBD1 (5 bases). V lost 2 bases and J lost 3, with 10 bases in between. This CDR3 spans 15 amino acids. Germline-derived CDR1 and CDR2 are MNHEY and SMNVEV (reference sequence). In DNA form, the CDR3 reads TGTGCCAGCAGTTTACAGGGTCCCCACACCGGGGAGCTGTTTTTT. This translates into CASSLQGPHTGELFF.

The chain recombines TRBV7-9 with TRBJ2-7, with 8 nucleotides matching TRBD2. Germline CDR1 reads SEHNR; CDR2 reads FQNEAQ (reference sequence). The V and J ends lost 1 base and 0 bases, in that order; junction bases with no gene match: 5. This CDR3 is 16 amino acids long. CDR3 coding DNA: TGTGCCAGCAGCTTAGAGGGACTAGTTGGCTCCTACGAGCAGTACTTC. Encoded protein: CASSLEGLVGSYEQYF.

The rearrangement uses TRBV5-5 and TRBJ1-5, with a tentative D call TRBD1 (5 bases). V lost 4 bases to trimming and J lost 6 bases, with 11 bases between them. The CDR3 loop spans 13 amino acids. The V gene's germline CDR1 is SGHKS and CDR2 YYEKEE (reference sequence). The CDR3 DNA is TGTGCCAGCAGCAAGGGTGGGACTCAGCCCCAGCATTTT. Its translation is CASSKGGTQPQHF.

This chain links TRBV5-6 with TRBJ1-1; 9 nucleotides align to TRBD1. CDR3 length: 14 residues. From germline, CDR1 is SGHDT and CDR2 YYEEEE. Trimming removed 4 bases from V and 6 bases from J; junction bases left unmatched: 7. This CDR3 is CASSLRDRVPEAFF. The CDR3 DNA is TGTGCCAGCAGCCTCCGGGACAGGGTACCTGAAGCTTTCTTT.

The chain couples TRBV6-1 to TRBJ2-3; D possibly corresponds to TRBD1 (5 bases). This CDR3 contains 15 residues. CDR1 MNHNS and CDR2 SASEGT come from the germline V gene. Trimming cost V 5 bases and J 5 bases, with 17 bases left between them. The chain's CDR3 is CASSSAIIREDTQYF. For the CDR3, the DNA is TGTGCCAGCAGTTCCGCTATCATCAGGGAAGATACGCAGTATTTT.

CDR3 loop: CASSLATGKKTQYF. CDR3 coding DNA: TGTGCCAGCAGCTTAGCAACAGGGAAGAAGACCCAGTACTTC. The chain joins TRBV7-9 to TRBJ2-5; D possibly corresponds to TRBD1 (6 bases). CDR1 SEHNR and CDR2 FQNEAQ come from the germline V gene (reference sequence). Trimming stripped 0 bases from V and 6 bases from J, with 11 bases between. There are 14 residues in the CDR3.

The rearrangement uses TRBV4-1 and TRBJ2-1, with unresolved D. Between the trimmed V and J ends, which lost 0 bases and 5 bases, there was a span of 8 bases. Germline assignment: CDR1 MGHRA and CDR2 YSYEKL. The CDR3 covers 14 residues. CDR3 sequence reads: CASSQDRYNNEQFF. Here the CDR3 DNA reads TGCGCCAGCAGCCAAGATCGTTACAACAATGAGCAGTTCTTC.

This chain links TRBV4-3 with TRBJ2-7; D possibly matches TRBD1 or TRBD2 (5 bases each). Germline loops: CDR1 LGHNA, CDR2 YSLEER. The CDR3 sequence is 18 residues long. Trimming left V 0 bases short and J 2 bases short, with 20 bases between. CDR3 region: CASSQDLPRTGTPYEQYF. CDR3 bases: TGCGCCAGCAGCCAAGACCTCCCCCGTACCGGGACCCCCTACGAGCAGTACTTC.

The rearrangement uses TRBV9 and TRBJ1-1; 11 positions agree with TRBD1. V shed 4 bases and J 4 bases; nucleotides not matched to a gene: 12. The germline CDR1 and CDR2 sequences are SGDLS and YYNGEE. The CDR3 length is 17 residues. CDR3 sequence (DNA): TGTGCCAGCAGCAGAGCCGGGACAGGGGGAAGGGGCACTGAAGCTTTCTTT. It codes for CASSRAGTGGRGTEAFF.

This sequence joins TRBV30 and TRBJ2-7, with D uncertain. The CDR3 has 11 amino acids. CDR1 is GTSNPN and CDR2 is SVGIG in the germline V gene (reference sequence). The V and J ends lost 4 bases and 4 bases respectively, with 8 bases between them. CDR3 residues: CAWNRRYEQYF. As DNA, the CDR3 is TGTGCCTGGAATCGTCGTTACGAGCAGTACTTC.

The chain couples TRBV5-4 to TRBJ2-2; D gene ambiguous. This CDR3 contains 13 residues. The V gene's germline CDR1 is SGHNT and CDR2 YYREEE (reference sequence). Trimming removed 4 bases from V and 4 bases from J, with 8 bases in between. CDR3 bases: TGTGCCAGCAGCCAGGCCGGCACCGGGGAGCTGTTTTTT. It translates to CASSQAGTGELFF.

The V and J genes are TRBV7-2 and TRBJ2-7, with TRBD2 matching 11 bases. This CDR3 region has 19 residues. Germline CDR1 reads SGHTA; CDR2 reads FQGNSA. The trim removed 4 bases at V and 1 base at J, leaving 15 bases unmatched. CDR3: CASSSPGGSGRARSYEQYF. DNA of the CDR3: TGTGCCAGCAGCTCCCCAGGGGGTAGCGGGAGGGCCCGATCCTACGAGCAGTACTTC.

V gene TRBV5-1 combines with J gene TRBJ2-5; D may be TRBD1 (6 bases). Trimming shortened V by 0 bases and J by 5 bases, and 14 bases separated the two germline ends. CDR3 length equals 15 residues. Germline-derived CDR1 and CDR2 are SGHRS and YFSETQ. The CDR3 reads CASSLEQGFGETQYF. The DNA of the CDR3 is TGCGCCAGCAGCTTGGAACAGGGTTTCGGGGAGACCCAGTACTTC.

The V call is TRBV14, the J call TRBJ2-7, with a tentative D call TRBD2 (6 bases). V was pared by 1 base and J by 6 bases, with 16 bases between. Germline V lookup: CDR1 SGHDN, CDR2 FVKESK. The CDR3 loop spans 15 amino acids. CDR3 region: CASSQVRAGSGEQYF. The CDR3 bases are TGTGCCAGCAGCCAAGTTAGGGCGGGGTCCGGCGAGCAGTACTTC.

The chain joins TRBV6-1 to TRBJ2-2, with 7 nucleotides matching TRBD2. Germline trimming cut 6 bases from V and 4 bases from J; bases unmatched to any gene: 5. This CDR3 has 14 amino acids. Germline loops: CDR1 MNHNS, CDR2 SASEGT. The CDR3, as DNA: TGTGCCAGCAGGGTTGCGGGAGCCACCGGGGAGCTGTTTTTT. Encoded protein: CASRVAGATGELFF.

The rearrangement uses TRBV27 and TRBJ2-3; possible D gene TRBD1, 6 bases. V lost 5 bases to trimming and J lost 2 bases, with 11 bases between them. Germline loops: CDR1 MNHEY, CDR2 SMNVEV (reference sequence). This CDR3 is built from 14 residues. The DNA for the CDR3 is TGTGCCAGCAGTCTCAGGACAGCCACAGATACGCAGTATTTT. Amino acid sequence: CASSLRTATDTQYF.

V usage is TRBV10-1 and J usage is TRBJ2-1; 12 nucleotides align to TRBD2. J lost 0 bases, V lost 10 bases, and 13 bases had no gene match. From germline, CDR1 is WNHNN and CDR2 SYGVQD (reference sequence). The CDR3 sequence is 18 residues long. DNA for the CDR3: TGCGCCACCGGTCCGACTAGCGGGGGCCTTAGCTCCTACAATGAGCAGTTCTTC. As protein: CATGPTSGGLSSYNEQFF.

This clone was seen more than once but under ten times. V usage is TRBV19 and J usage is TRBJ1-3; D unresolved. The length of the CDR3 is 14 residues. The V gene lost 3 bases and the J gene lost 2 bases, with 8 bases spanning the gap. Germline V gives CDR1 LNHDA, CDR2 SQIVND (reference sequence). CDR3: CASSIHGAGNTIYF. CDR3 coding DNA: TGTGCCAGTAGTATCCACGGGGCTGGAAACACCATATATTTT.

The J gene is TRBJ2-7, the V gene TRBV19; the D call may be TRBD1 or TRBD2 (5 bases each). The CDR3 extends over 11 amino acids. CDR1 and CDR2 from the germline V gene are LNHDA and SQIVND (reference sequence). Trimming took off 11 bases at V and 6 bases at J, with 14 bases between the two ends. DNA of the CDR3: TGTGCCTCTCAGGGAGCAGGCGAGCAGTACTTC. As protein: CASQGAGEQYF.